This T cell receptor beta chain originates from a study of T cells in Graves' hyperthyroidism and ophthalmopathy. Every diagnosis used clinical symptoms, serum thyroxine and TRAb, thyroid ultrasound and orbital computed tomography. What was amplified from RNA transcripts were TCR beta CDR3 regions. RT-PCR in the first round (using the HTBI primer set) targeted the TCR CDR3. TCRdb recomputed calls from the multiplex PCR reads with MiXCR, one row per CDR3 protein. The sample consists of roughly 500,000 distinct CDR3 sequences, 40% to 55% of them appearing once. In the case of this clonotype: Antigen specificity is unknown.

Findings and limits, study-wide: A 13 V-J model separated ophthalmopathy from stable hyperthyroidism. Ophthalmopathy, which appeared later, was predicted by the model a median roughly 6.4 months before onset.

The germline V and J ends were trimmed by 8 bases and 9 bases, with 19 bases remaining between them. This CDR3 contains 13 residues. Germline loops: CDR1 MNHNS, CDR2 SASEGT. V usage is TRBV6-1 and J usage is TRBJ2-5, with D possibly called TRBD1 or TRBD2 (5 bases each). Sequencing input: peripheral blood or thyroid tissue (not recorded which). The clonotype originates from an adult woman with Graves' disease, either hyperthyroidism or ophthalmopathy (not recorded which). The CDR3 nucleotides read TGTGCCAGCGGTACGAGGGGAAATCAGCCCCAGTACTTC. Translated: CASGTRGNQPQYF.